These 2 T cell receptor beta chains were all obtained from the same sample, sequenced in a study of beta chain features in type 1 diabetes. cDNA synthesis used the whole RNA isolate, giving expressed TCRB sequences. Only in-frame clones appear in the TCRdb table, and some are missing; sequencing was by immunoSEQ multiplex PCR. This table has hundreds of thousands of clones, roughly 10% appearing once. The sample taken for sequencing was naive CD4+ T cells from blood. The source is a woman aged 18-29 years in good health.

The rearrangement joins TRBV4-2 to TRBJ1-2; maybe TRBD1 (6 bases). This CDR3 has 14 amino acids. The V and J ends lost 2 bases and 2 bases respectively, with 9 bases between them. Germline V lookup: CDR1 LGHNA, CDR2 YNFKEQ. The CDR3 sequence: CASSQPDSNYGYTF. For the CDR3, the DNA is TGTGCCAGCAGCCAACCGGACAGCAACTATGGCTACACCTTC.

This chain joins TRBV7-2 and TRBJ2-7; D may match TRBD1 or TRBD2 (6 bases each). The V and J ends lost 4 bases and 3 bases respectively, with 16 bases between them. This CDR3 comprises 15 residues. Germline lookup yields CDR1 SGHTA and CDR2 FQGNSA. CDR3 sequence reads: CASSYQGGSGYEQYF. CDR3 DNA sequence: TGTGCCAGCAGCTACCAAGGGGGGAGCGGCTACGAGCAGTACTTC.